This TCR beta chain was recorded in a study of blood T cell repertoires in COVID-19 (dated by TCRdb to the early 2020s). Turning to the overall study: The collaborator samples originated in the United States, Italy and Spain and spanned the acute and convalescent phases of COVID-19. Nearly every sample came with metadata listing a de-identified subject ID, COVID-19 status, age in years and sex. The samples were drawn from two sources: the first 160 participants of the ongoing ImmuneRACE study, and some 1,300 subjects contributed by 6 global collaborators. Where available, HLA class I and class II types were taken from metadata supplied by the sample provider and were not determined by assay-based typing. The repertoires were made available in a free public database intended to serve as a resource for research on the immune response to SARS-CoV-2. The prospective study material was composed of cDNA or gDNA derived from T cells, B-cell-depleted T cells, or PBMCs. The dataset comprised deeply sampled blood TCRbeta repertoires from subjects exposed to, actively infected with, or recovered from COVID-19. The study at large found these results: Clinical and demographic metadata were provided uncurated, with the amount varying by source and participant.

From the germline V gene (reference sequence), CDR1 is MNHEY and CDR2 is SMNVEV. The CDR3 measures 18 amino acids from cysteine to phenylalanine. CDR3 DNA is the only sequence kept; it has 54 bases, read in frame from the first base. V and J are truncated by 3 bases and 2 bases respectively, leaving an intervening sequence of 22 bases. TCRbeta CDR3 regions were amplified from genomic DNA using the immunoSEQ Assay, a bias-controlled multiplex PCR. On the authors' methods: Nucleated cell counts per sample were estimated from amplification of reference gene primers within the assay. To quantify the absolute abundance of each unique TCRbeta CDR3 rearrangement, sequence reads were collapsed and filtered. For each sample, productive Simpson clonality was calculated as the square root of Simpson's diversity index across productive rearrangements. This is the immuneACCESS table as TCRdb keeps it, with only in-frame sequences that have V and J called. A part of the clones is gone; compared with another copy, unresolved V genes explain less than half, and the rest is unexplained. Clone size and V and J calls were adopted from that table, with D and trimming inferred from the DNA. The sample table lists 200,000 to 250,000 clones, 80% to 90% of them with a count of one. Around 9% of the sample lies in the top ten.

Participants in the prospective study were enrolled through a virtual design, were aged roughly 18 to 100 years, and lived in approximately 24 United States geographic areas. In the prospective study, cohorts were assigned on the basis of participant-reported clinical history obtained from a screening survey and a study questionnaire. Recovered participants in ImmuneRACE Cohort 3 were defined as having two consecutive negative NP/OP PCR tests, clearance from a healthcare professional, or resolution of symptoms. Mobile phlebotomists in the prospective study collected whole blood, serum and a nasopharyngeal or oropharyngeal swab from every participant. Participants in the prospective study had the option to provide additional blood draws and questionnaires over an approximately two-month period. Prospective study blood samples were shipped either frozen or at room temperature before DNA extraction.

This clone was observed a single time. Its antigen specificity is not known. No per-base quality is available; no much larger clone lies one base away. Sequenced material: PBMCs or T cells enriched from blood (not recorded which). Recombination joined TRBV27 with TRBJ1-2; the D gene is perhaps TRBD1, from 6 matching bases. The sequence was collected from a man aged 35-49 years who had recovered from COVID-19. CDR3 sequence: CASSFRYSRGAQNYGYTF. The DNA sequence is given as TGTGCCAGCAGTTTTCGATACTCCCGGGGGGCCCAAAACTATGGCTACACCTTC.